This entry features one T cell receptor (beta chain) sequence. The sample originates from a study of blood T cell repertoires in COVID-19. Study information: The United States, Italy and Spain provided the acute and convalescent COVID-19 samples. In each case, the material was cDNA or gDNA derived from T cells, B-cell-depleted T cells, or PBMCs.

In the original workflow: Estimated nucleated cell counts came from reference gene primer amplification. Profiling relied on immunoSEQ multiplex PCR, and the TCRdb table lists in-frame clones only, not all of them. V, J and clone size are those of that table, while D and trimming were read from the DNA. Here the sample spans tens of thousands of clones, around 86% being singletons. Trimming removed 1 base at V and 4 bases at J, with 10 bases between. The CDR3 extends over 14 amino acids. From germline, CDR1 is LGHDT and CDR2 YNNKEL (reference sequence). J is TRBJ1-2 and V is TRBV3-1 (or the pseudogene TRBV3-2), with D maybe TRBD1 (6 bases). The receptor comes from a man between 65 and 85 years old with active or convalescent COVID-19. Sequencing input: peripheral blood. The CDR3 nucleotides are TGTGCCAGCAGCCAAGTGCCAGGGGTCTATGGCTACACCTTC. Translated: CASSQVPGVYGYTF.